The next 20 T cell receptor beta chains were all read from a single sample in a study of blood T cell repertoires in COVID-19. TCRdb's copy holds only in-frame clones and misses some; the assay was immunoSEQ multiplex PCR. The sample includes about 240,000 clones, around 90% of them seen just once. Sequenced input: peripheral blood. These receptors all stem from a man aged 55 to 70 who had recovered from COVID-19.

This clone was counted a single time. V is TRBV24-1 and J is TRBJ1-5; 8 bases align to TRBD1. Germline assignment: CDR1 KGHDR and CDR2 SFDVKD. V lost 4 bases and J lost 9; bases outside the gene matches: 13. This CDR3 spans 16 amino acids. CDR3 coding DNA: TGTGCCACCAGTGAAGGGACAGGAGATAGCTATTGGCCCCAGCATTTT. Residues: CATSEGTGDSYWPQHF.

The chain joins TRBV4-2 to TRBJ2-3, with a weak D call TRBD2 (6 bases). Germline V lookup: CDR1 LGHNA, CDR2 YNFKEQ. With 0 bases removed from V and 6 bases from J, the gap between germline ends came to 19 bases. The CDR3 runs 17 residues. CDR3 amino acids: CASSQEVGGSGWDTQYF. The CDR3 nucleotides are TGTGCCAGCAGCCAAGAGGTTGGTGGCAGCGGGTGGGATACGCAGTATTTT.

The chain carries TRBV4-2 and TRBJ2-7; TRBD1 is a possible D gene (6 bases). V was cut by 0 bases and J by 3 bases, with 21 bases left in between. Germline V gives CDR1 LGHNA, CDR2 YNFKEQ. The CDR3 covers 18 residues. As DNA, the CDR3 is TGTGCCAGCAGCCAAGATGTTACTAGAGAGGGGGTTGGCTACGAGCAGTACTTC. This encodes CASSQDVTREGVGYEQYF.

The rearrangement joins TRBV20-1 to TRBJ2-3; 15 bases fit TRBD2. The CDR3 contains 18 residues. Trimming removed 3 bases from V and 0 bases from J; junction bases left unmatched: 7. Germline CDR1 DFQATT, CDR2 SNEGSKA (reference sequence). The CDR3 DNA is TGCAGTGCTAGTGCTGGACTAGCGGGGGGGCTAAGCACAGATACGCAGTATTTT. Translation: CSASAGLAGGLSTDTQYF.

CDR3 region: CASKIVGDNQPQHF. In nucleotides, the CDR3 is TGTGCCAGTAAGATAGTGGGAGACAATCAGCCCCAGCATTTT. The chain combines TRBV19 with TRBJ1-5; the D is unclear. The CDR3 contains 14 residues. The V gene's germline CDR1 is LNHDA and CDR2 SQIVND (reference sequence). The ends were cut back, 7 bases at V and 3 bases at J, with 13 bases in the middle.

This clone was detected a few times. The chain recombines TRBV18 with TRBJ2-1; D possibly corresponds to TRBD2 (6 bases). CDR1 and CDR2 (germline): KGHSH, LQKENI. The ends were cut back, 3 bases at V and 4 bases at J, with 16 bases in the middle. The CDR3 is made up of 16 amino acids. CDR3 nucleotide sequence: TGTGCCAGCTCACCCCGCGCGTGGGGGGATTACAATGAGCAGTTCTTC. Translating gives CASSPRAWGDYNEQFF.

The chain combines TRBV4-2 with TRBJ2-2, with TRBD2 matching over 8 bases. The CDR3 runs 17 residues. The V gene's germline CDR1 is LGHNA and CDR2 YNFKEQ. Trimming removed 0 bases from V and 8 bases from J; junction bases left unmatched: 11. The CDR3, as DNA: TGTGCCAGCAGCCAAGATGGACTAGCAGCCCAGGGTGGGGAGCTGTTTTTT. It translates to CASSQDGLAAQGGELFF.

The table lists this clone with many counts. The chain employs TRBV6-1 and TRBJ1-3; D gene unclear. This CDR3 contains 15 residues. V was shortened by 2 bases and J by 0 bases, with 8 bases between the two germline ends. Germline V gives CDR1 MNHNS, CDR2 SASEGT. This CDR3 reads CASSEWRVSGNTIYF. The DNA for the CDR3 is TGTGCCAGCAGTGAATGGCGGGTCTCTGGAAACACCATATATTTT.

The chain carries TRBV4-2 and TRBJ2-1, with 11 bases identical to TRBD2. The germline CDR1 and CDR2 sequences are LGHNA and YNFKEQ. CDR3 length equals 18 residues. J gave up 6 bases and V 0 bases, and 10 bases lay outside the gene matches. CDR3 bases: TGTGCCAGCAGCCAAGATTGGGTAGCGGGGGGGGTAATCAATGAGCAGTTCTTC. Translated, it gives CASSQDWVAGGVINEQFF.

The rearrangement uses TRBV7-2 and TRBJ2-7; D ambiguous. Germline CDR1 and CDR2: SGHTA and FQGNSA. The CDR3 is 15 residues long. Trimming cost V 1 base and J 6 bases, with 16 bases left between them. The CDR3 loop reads CASSLVLQPSREQYF. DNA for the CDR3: TGTGCCAGCAGCTTAGTTCTACAGCCCTCTCGCGAGCAGTACTTC.

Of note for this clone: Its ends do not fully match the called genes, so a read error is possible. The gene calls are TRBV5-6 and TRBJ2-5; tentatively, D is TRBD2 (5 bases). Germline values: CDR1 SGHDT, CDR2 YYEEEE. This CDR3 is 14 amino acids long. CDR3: CASNLLALQETQYF. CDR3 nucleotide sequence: TGTGCCAGCAACTTGCTAGCACTACAAGAGACCCAGTACTTC.

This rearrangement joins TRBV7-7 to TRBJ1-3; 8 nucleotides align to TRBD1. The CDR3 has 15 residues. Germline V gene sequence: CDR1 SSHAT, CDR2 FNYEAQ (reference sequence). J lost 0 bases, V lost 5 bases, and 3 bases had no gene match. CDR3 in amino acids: CASSAGQASGNTIYF. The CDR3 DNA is TGTGCCAGCAGCGCGGGACAGGCCTCTGGAAACACCATATATTTT.

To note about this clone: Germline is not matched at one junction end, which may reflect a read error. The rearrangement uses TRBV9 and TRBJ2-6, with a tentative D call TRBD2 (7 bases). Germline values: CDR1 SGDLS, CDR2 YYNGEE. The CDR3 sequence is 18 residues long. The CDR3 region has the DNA TGTGCCCGCAGCGTAGGATCGGAGGGGGGGACTGGGGCCAACGTCCTGACTTTC. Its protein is CARSVGSEGGTGANVLTF.

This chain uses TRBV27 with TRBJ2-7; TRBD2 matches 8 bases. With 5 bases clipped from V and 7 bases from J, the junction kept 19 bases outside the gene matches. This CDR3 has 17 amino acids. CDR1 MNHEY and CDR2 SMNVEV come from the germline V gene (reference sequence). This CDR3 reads CASSPSAASGYDLEQYF. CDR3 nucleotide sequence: TGTGCCAGCAGTCCCTCCGCTGCTAGCGGGTATGACTTAGAGCAGTACTTC.

The CDR3 bases are TGTGCCAGCAGCTCCCCGGGGTTCAATGAAAAACTGTTTTTT. This gives the protein CASSSPGFNEKLFF. The chain employs TRBV5-5 and TRBJ1-4; D not resolved. Germline CDR1 and CDR2: SGHKS and YYEKEE (reference sequence). With 3 bases removed from V and 5 bases from J, the gap between germline ends came to 11 bases. This CDR3 comprises 14 residues.

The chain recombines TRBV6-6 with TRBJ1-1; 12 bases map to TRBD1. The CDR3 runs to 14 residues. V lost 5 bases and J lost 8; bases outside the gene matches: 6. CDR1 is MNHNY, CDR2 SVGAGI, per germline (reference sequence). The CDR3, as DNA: TGTGCCAGCAGTCGCGGGGACAGGGGGCGCGAAGCTTTCTTT. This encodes CASSRGDRGREAFF.

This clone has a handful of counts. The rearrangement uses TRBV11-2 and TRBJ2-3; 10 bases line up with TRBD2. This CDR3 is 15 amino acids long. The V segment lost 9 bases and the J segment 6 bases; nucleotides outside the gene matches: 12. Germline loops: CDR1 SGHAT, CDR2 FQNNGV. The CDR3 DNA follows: TGTGCCAGTAATTTTCTAGCGGGGGTAGGGGATACGCAGTATTTT. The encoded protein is CASNFLAGVGDTQYF. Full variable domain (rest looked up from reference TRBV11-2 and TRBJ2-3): EAGVAQSPRYKIIEKRQSVAFWCNPISGHATLYWYQQILGQGPKLLIQFQNNGVVDDSQLPKDRFSAERLKGVDSTLKIQPAKLEDSAVYLCASNFLAGVGDTQYFGPGTRLTVL.

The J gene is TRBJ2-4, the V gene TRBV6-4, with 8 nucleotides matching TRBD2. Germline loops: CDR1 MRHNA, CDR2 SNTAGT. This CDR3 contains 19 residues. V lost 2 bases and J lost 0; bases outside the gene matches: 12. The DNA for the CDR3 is TGTGCCAGCAGTGACGGAAGGGTAGGCGGGGGGAGAGCCAAAAACATTCAGTACTTC. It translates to CASSDGRVGGGRAKNIQYF.

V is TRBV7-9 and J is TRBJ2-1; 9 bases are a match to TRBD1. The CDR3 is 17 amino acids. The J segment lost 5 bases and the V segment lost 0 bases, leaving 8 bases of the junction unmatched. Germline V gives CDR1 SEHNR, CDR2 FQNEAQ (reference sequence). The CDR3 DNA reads TGTGCCAGCAGCTTAGCGAACAGGGGGCAGAGGCACAATGAGCAGTTCTTC. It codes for CASSLANRGQRHNEQFF.

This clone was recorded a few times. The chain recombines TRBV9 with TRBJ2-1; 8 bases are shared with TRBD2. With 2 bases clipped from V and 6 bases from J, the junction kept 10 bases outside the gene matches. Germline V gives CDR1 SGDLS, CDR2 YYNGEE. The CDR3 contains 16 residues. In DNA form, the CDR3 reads TGTGCCAGCAGCGTCCGAGGGCGGGGGGACTCCAATGAGCAGTTCTTC. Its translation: CASSVRGRGDSNEQFF. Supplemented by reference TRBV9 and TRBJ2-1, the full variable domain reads DSGVTQTPKHLITATGQRVTLRCSPRSGDLSVYWYQQSLDQGLQFLIQYYNGEERAKGNILERFSAQQFPDLHSELNLSSLELGDSALYFCASSVRGRGDSNEQFFGPGTRLTVL.